One sample yielded the 25 T cell receptor beta chains listed below, sequenced in a study of T cell responses to AZD1222 COVID-19 vaccine. Assay used: immunoSEQ multiplex PCR; TCRdb lists only in-frame clones, some missing. There are about 140,000 clones in the sample; around nine tenths occur only once, and 4% lies in the top ten. The source was peripheral blood, collected 28 days after the second AZD1222 dose. These receptors originate from an adult who received the AZD1222 COVID-19 vaccine.

The CDR3 loop is CASSLRDSNTEAFF. The CDR3 bases are TGTGCCAGCAGTTTACGGGACAGCAACACTGAAGCTTTCTTT. This chain uses TRBV27 with TRBJ1-1, with 7 bases fitting TRBD1. Germline loops: CDR1 MNHEY, CDR2 SMNVEV (reference sequence). The CDR3 is 14 amino acids. V lost 2 bases to trimming and J lost 2 bases; unmatched junction nucleotides: 2.

The chain employs TRBV4-2 and TRBJ1-1, with a weak D call TRBD1 (6 bases). Deletions cut 4 bases from V and 3 bases from J, with 21 bases between. Germline CDR1 is LGHNA and CDR2 is YNFKEQ. The CDR3 is 17 residues long. In DNA form, the CDR3 reads TGTGCCAGCAGCCCTGGAATAGGGGCGGGGGGCGACACTGAAGCTTTCTTT. As protein: CASSPGIGAGGDTEAFF.

This clone was seen a single time. The chain joins TRBV10-2 to TRBJ2-3; the match to TRBD2 covers 8 bases. Germline V gene lookup returns CDR1 WSHSY and CDR2 SAAADI. With V trimmed by 8 bases and J by 0 bases, 19 bases remained unmatched. This CDR3 comprises 19 residues. The CDR3 DNA is TGCGCCAGCTTTGAAGGACTAGCCGGTCTCGTATCTAGCACAGATACGCAGTATTTT. The encoded protein is CASFEGLAGLVSSTDTQYF.

This clone was recorded only once. J is TRBJ1-1 and V is TRBV10-3; a weak D match, TRBD1 (5 bases). CDR3 length equals 15 residues. V gave up 4 bases and J gave up 5 bases, with 17 bases separating them. Germline CDR1 is ENHRY and CDR2 is SYGVKD. The CDR3 protein is CAISGPTEKKTEAFF. CDR3 nucleotide sequence: TGTGCCATCAGTGGACCGACAGAAAAGAAAACTGAAGCTTTCTTT.

The V call is TRBV4-1, the J call TRBJ2-2; D gene uncertain. Trimming cost V 0 bases and J 4 bases, with 6 bases left between them. The CDR3 extends over 14 amino acids. Germline values: CDR1 MGHRA, CDR2 YSYEKL. CDR3 DNA sequence: TGCGCCAGCAGCCAAGATTCTGCCACCGGGGAGCTGTTTTTT. Translating it yields CASSQDSATGELFF.

The CDR3 DNA is TGTGCCAGCAGCTTAACCGGGACAACCTTCTACGAGCAGTACTTC. Translating gives CASSLTGTTFYEQYF. The chain is built from TRBV7-9 and TRBJ2-7; the D gene is possibly TRBD1 (6 bases). Deletions cut 2 bases from V and 3 bases from J, with 14 bases between. Germline CDR1 and CDR2: SEHNR and FQNEAQ (reference sequence). This CDR3 has 15 residues.

The gene calls are TRBV18 and TRBJ1-2, with D possibly matching TRBD1 (5 bases). The V gene's germline CDR1 is KGHSH and CDR2 LQKENI. Trimming cost V 2 bases and J 4 bases, with 14 bases left between them. There are 15 residues in the CDR3. The CDR3 DNA reads as TGTGCCAGCTCACCAGACATGGGGGGGATCTATGGCTACACCTTC. This encodes CASSPDMGGIYGYTF.

The V call is TRBV7-3, the J call TRBJ1-1, with TRBD1 as a possible D gene (6 bases). V dropped 5 bases and J dropped 4 bases, with 11 bases sitting between them. Germline assignment: CDR1 SGHTA and CDR2 FQGTGA. The CDR3 is 13 amino acids. The CDR3: CASSLEGGTEAFF. The DNA for the CDR3 is TGTGCCAGCAGCCTCGAGGGGGGCACTGAAGCTTTCTTT.

The chain links TRBV2 to TRBJ1-3, with no clear D. Germline V gene lookup returns CDR1 SNHLY and CDR2 FYNNEI. This CDR3 is 14 amino acids long. The V end lost 2 bases, the J end lost 9 bases, and 14 bases lay between the germline ends. The CDR3 sequence is CASSELGQLGTIYF. The CDR3 region has the DNA TGTGCCAGCAGTGAACTTGGTCAATTGGGCACCATATATTTT. Full variable domain (outside the CDR3, taken from reference TRBV2 and TRBJ1-3): EPEVTQTPSHQVTQMGQEVILRCVPISNHLYFYWYRQILGQKVEFLVSFYNNEISEKSEIFDDQFSVERPDGSNFTLKIRSTKLEDSAMYFCASSELGQLGTIYFGEGSWLTVV.

The chain combines TRBV19 with TRBJ2-4; weak D call: TRBD1 (5 bases). Germline CDR1 is LNHDA and CDR2 is SQIVND (reference sequence). The CDR3 sequence is 13 residues long. V shed 0 bases and J shed 9 bases, with 9 bases lying between them. The CDR3 sequence is CASSIDTQGIQYF. The CDR3 region has the DNA TGTGCCAGTAGTATAGATACCCAGGGCATTCAGTACTTC.

The rearrangement uses TRBV10-1 and TRBJ2-7; D is ambiguous. Per germline, CDR1 WNHNN and CDR2 SYGVQD (reference sequence). The CDR3 is 11 amino acids. Trimming left V 5 bases short and J 3 bases short, with 5 bases between. CDR3 sequence (DNA): TGCGCCAGCAGTCCTGGCTACGAGCAGTACTTC. The encoded protein is CASSPGYEQYF.

The chain is built from TRBV6-5 and TRBJ1-1; D gene uncertain. This CDR3 is 12 amino acids long. V was shortened by 3 bases and J by 5 bases, with 7 bases between the two germline ends. Germline CDR1 reads MNHEY; CDR2 reads SVGAGI. The CDR3 protein is CASSYWATEAFF. CDR3 nucleotide sequence: TGTGCCAGCAGTTATTGGGCAACTGAAGCTTTCTTT.

This rearrangement joins TRBV7-2 to TRBJ2-7; TRBD2 aligns across 9 bases. With V trimmed by 1 base and J by 4 bases, 8 bases remained unmatched. Germline CDR1 SGHTA, CDR2 FQGNSA. This CDR3 is built from 16 residues. The CDR3 DNA follows: TGTGCCAGCAGCTTAGAGGGTAGCGGGAGTGGGTACGAGCAGTACTTC. This codes for CASSLEGSGSGYEQYF.

This clone was seen only a few times. V gene TRBV7-9 combines with J gene TRBJ1-1; perhaps TRBD1 as D (5 bases). Germline V gene lookup returns CDR1 SEHNR and CDR2 FQNEAQ (reference sequence). The V gene lost 5 bases and the J gene lost 1 base, with 11 bases spanning the gap. CDR3 length: 14 amino acids. CDR3 nucleotide sequence: TGTGCCAGCAGCCGCAGGGAGGGGAACACTGAAGCTTTCTTT. Translating gives CASSRREGNTEAFF.

Notes on this clone: Other DNA sequences in the sample encode the same CDR3. The genes are TRBV10-3 and TRBJ1-2, with a possible D match to TRBD1 (5 bases). Per germline, CDR1 ENHRY and CDR2 SYGVKD. Trimming pared 6 bases from V and 0 bases from J, leaving 8 bases between. The CDR3 length is 13 residues. CDR3 in DNA: TGTGCCATCAGAGGGGACTCTAACTATGGCTACACCTTC. Amino acid sequence: CAIRGDSNYGYTF.

V and J are TRBV6-6 and TRBJ2-3; D possibly corresponds to TRBD1 (5 bases). Germline assignment: CDR1 MNHNY and CDR2 SVGAGI (reference sequence). Trimming took 6 bases from V and 2 from J, leaving 15 bases between them. The CDR3 extends over 15 amino acids. CDR3 sequence reads: CASSVQVTNTDTQYF. DNA of the CDR3: TGTGCCAGCAGCGTACAGGTTACTAACACAGATACGCAGTATTTT.

The V and J genes are TRBV6-9 and TRBJ2-3; D ambiguous. This CDR3 has 12 amino acids. Germline V gene lookup returns CDR1 MNHGY and CDR2 SVAAGI. With 10 bases removed from V and 2 bases from J, the gap between germline ends came to 10 bases. CDR3 amino acids: CAIPKPTDTQYF. DNA of the CDR3: TGTGCCATCCCAAAACCCACAGATACGCAGTATTTT.

This rearrangement joins TRBV19 to TRBJ1-5; D possibly corresponds to TRBD1 (6 bases). CDR3 length: 14 residues. Germline CDR1 LNHDA, CDR2 SQIVND (reference sequence). Between the trimmed V and J ends, which lost 6 bases and 6 bases, there was a span of 15 bases. In DNA, the CDR3 is TGTGCCAGTAGCTTCCAGGGGTCTGGTCAGCCCCAGCATTTT. Translated, it gives CASSFQGSGQPQHF.

The chain carries TRBV7-2 and TRBJ2-3; D remains unclear. Germline V gene sequence: CDR1 SGHTA, CDR2 FQGNSA. CDR3 length: 14 amino acids. Trimming pared 0 bases from V and 6 bases from J, leaving 10 bases between. The CDR3 DNA follows: TGTGCCAGCAGCTTAGCGCAAGGCGTGGATACGCAGTATTTT. It specifies CASSLAQGVDTQYF.

This chain joins TRBV12-3 or TRBV12-4 and TRBJ2-6; no firm D call. V shed 8 bases and J shed 0 bases, with 5 bases lying between them. The CDR3 extends over 13 amino acids. CDR3 loop: CASESSGANVLTF. The DNA for the CDR3 is TGTGCCAGCGAGAGCTCTGGGGCCAACGTCCTGACTTTC.

The V and J genes are TRBV9 and TRBJ2-1, with TRBD2 as a possible D gene (6 bases). V was trimmed by 0 bases and J by 4 bases, leaving 11 bases between them. Germline CDR1 is SGDLS and CDR2 is YYNGEE. CDR3 size: 15 residues. The CDR3 loop reads CASSVVAETYNEQFF. The CDR3 coding sequence is TGTGCCAGCAGCGTAGTAGCGGAGACTTACAATGAGCAGTTCTTC.

V and J are TRBV27 and TRBJ1-5; D is unresolved. Germline CDR1 is MNHEY and CDR2 is SMNVEV (reference sequence). V shed 8 bases and J shed 2 bases, with 16 bases lying between them. The CDR3 runs to 15 residues. CDR3 DNA sequence: TGTGCCAGCCCAGTCGGAGGATTCGGCAATCAGCCCCAGCATTTT. Its translation is CASPVGGFGNQPQHF.

The genes are TRBV29-1 and TRBJ1-1; D gene ambiguous. Germline V CDR1 and CDR2: SQVTM, ANQGSEA. Trimming removed 0 bases at V and 3 bases at J, with 5 bases between. The CDR3 spans 12 residues. The CDR3 DNA reads as TGCAGCGTTGAAGAGGGATACACTGAAGCTTTCTTT. Its translation: CSVEEGYTEAFF.

The chain combines TRBV6-5 with TRBJ2-7, with D possibly TRBD1 on 5 matching bases. CDR1 and CDR2 (germline): MNHEY, SVGAGI. Between the trimmed V and J ends, which lost 6 bases and 6 bases, there was a span of 18 bases. This CDR3 contains 14 residues. The CDR3 DNA sequence: TGTGCCAGCAGACCCAGGACACTCCTCCCCGAGCAGTACTTC. Translated: CASRPRTLLPEQYF.

CDR3: CASSPSGRATDTQYF. The CDR3 DNA follows: TGTGCCAGCAGCCCCAGCGGGAGGGCCACAGATACGCAGTATTTT. The chain couples TRBV9 to TRBJ2-3, with 10 positions matching TRBD2. CDR3 size: 15 residues. The germline V gene has CDR1 SGDLS and CDR2 YYNGEE. Trimming took 4 bases from V and 2 from J; bases not matched to a gene: 4.